These 29 T cell receptor beta chains were sequenced from one sample in a study of spatial heterogeneity in lung cancer. Time point meaning: sample taken at primary tumor resection. Tumor, nontumor lung or frozen PBMC supplied whole RNA that was sequenced unsorted. MiXCR was run by TCRdb on the 5' RACE reads, yielding one entry per CDR3 protein. Here the sample spans about 40,000 distinct CDR3 sequences, approximately 5.2% being singletons. The starting material was PBMCs, obtained at surgery. These receptors all stem from a female donor with early-stage non-small cell lung cancer.

There are many counts of this clonotype. The chain links TRBV5-1 to TRBJ2-1, with a tentative D call TRBD1 (5 bases). This CDR3 has 14 amino acids. The germline CDR1 and CDR2 sequences are SGHRS and YFSETQ. V was shortened by 1 base and J by 7 bases, with 12 bases between the two germline ends. Here the CDR3 DNA reads TGCGCCAGCAGCTTGCCAGGGTCGTCGAATGAGCAGTTCTTC. Its protein is CASSLPGSSNEQFF. The full variable domain, with the rest looked up from reference TRBV5-1 and TRBJ2-1, is KAGVTQTPRYLIKTRGQQVTLSCSPISGHRSVSWYQQTPGQGLQFLFEYFSETQRNKGNFPGRFSGRQFSNSRSEMNVSTLELGDSALYLCASSLPGSSNEQFFGPGTRLTVL.

This clonotype has at least ten counts. V is TRBV3-1 and J is TRBJ2-3, with D hard to call. The germline gives CDR1 LGHDT, CDR2 YNNKEL (reference sequence). This CDR3 contains 17 residues. Trimming took off 0 bases at V and 3 bases at J, with 16 bases between the two ends. CDR3 sequence reads: CASSQDSVTWGTDTQYF. The CDR3 region has the DNA TGTGCCAGCAGCCAAGATTCGGTAACCTGGGGAACAGATACGCAGTATTTT.

J is TRBJ1-6 and V is TRBV6-5; TRBD1 is a possible D gene (5 bases). Trimming left V 5 bases short and J 6 bases short, with 14 bases between. CDR1 and CDR2 from the germline V gene are MNHEY and SVGAGI. The CDR3 is made up of 15 amino acids. CDR3 region: CASSLPPTVNSPLHF. Written as DNA, the CDR3 is TGTGCCAGCAGTCTCCCCCCGACAGTTAATTCACCCCTCCACTTT.

This clonotype has ten or more counts. The chain combines TRBV11-2 with TRBJ2-2; D assignment may be TRBD1 or TRBD2 (5 bases each). There are 15 residues in the CDR3. Germline-derived CDR1 and CDR2 are SGHAT and FQNNGV. Deletions cut 3 bases from V and 1 base from J, with 9 bases between. CDR3 loop: CASSFGGLNTGELFF. The CDR3, as DNA: TGTGCCAGCAGCTTTGGGGGATTGAACACCGGGGAGCTGTTTTTT.

The chain uses TRBV12-3 or TRBV12-4 and TRBJ2-2; perhaps TRBD2 as D (5 bases). The ends were cut back, 3 bases at V and 4 bases at J, with 9 bases in the middle. The CDR3 consists of 14 residues. As DNA, the CDR3 is TGTGCCAGCAGTTTGTCGGGGAGCACCGGGGAGCTGTTTTTT. Translation: CASSLSGSTGELFF.

Only a few counts were recorded for this clonotype. V is TRBV28 and J is TRBJ1-2; the match to TRBD1 covers 9 bases. The V and J ends lost 7 bases and 0 bases, in that order; junction bases with no gene match: 6. CDR1 is MDHEN, CDR2 SYDVKM, per germline. The CDR3 length is 15 residues. Here the CDR3 DNA reads TGTGCCAGCATACAGGGGGCGTCCTCTAACTATGGCTACACCTTC. Amino acid sequence: CASIQGASSNYGYTF.

This clonotype was counted many times. V and J are TRBV7-7 and TRBJ2-3; D possibly corresponds to TRBD2 (7 bases). The germline CDR1 and CDR2 sequences are SSHAT and FNYEAQ (reference sequence). The CDR3 extends over 13 amino acids. Trimming took 5 bases from V and 4 from J, leaving 10 bases between them. The CDR3 region is CASSEGGADTQYF. In DNA, the CDR3 is TGTGCCAGCAGCGAAGGGGGGGCAGATACGCAGTATTTT. Combining the CDR3 with reference TRBV7-7 and TRBJ2-3 gives the whole variable domain GAGVSQSPRYKVTKRGQDVTLRCDPISSHATLYWYQQALGQGPEFLTYFNYEAQPDKSGLPSDRFSAERPEGSISTLTIQRTEQRDSAMYRCASSEGGADTQYFGPGTRLTVL.

The chain joins TRBV18 to TRBJ2-1; the match to TRBD2 covers 11 bases. J lost 10 bases, V lost 1 base, and 6 bases had no gene match. Per the germline V gene, CDR1 is KGHSH and CDR2 is LQKENI. The CDR3 is made up of 15 amino acids. This chain's CDR3 is CASSPRPSGGREQFF. The CDR3, as DNA: TGTGCCAGCTCACCACGGCCTAGCGGGGGGCGAGAGCAGTTCTTC. The variable domain in full, with the rest retrieved from reference TRBV18 and TRBJ2-1, is NAGVMQNPRHLVRRRGQEARLRCSPMKGHSHVYWYRQLPEEGLKFMVYLQKENIIDESGMPKERFSAEFPKEGPSILRIQQVVRGDSAAYFCASSPRPSGGREQFFGPGTRLTVL.

This clonotype was found many times. This chain connects TRBV7-9 to TRBJ2-3; D might be TRBD2 (5 bases). V shed 5 bases and J shed 0 bases, with 15 bases lying between them. Germline values: CDR1 SEHNR, CDR2 FQNEAQ (reference sequence). The CDR3 spans 16 residues. This chain's CDR3 is CASSPVAGISTDTQYF. The CDR3 coding sequence is TGTGCCAGCAGCCCCGTGGCGGGTATTAGCACAGATACGCAGTATTTT.

The table lists this clonotype with a few counts. The chain joins TRBV20-1 to TRBJ2-1; TRBD2 matches at 8 bases. V shed 2 bases, J shed 0 bases, and the junction held 6 bases outside the gene matches. Germline CDR1 and CDR2: DFQATT and SNEGSKA (reference sequence). The CDR3 has 16 residues. This CDR3 reads CSARKSGGRSYNEQFF. The CDR3 bases are TGCAGTGCTAGAAAAAGCGGGGGCCGCTCCTACAATGAGCAGTTCTTC.

CDR3 DNA sequence: TGTGCCAGCAGCCCCCCTTCCCGGGGCGAGCAGTACTTC. It encodes CASSPPSRGEQYF. J is TRBJ2-7 and V is TRBV11-2; D is possibly TRBD2 (5 bases). This CDR3 has 13 amino acids. Germline values: CDR1 SGHAT, CDR2 FQNNGV. Trimming took 5 bases from V and 6 from J, leaving 14 bases between them.

V and J are TRBV20-1 and TRBJ2-7, with D uncertain. The CDR3 runs to 14 residues. Trimming pared 0 bases from V and 0 bases from J, leaving 9 bases between. Germline V CDR1 and CDR2: DFQATT, SNEGSKA (reference sequence). The CDR3 DNA reads as TGCAGTGCTAGAGAGTCTCCGAGCTCCTACGAGCAGTACTTC. This translates into CSARESPSSYEQYF.

This clonotype was seen ten or more times. The chain joins TRBV14 to TRBJ2-1; TRBD1 matches 7 bases. CDR1 SGHDN and CDR2 FVKESK come from the germline V gene. Germline trimming cut 3 bases from V and 7 bases from J; bases unmatched to any gene: 6. The CDR3 spans 14 residues. CDR3 nucleotides: TGTGCCAGCAGCCAGGACAGGATTAGAAATGAGCAGTTCTTC. Its translation is CASSQDRIRNEQFF.

This clonotype has at least ten counts. This chain joins TRBV29-1 and TRBJ2-1, with a weak D call TRBD1 (6 bases). The germline V gene encodes CDR1 SQVTM and CDR2 ANQGSEA. The CDR3 totals 16 residues. V lost 1 base to trimming and J lost 4 bases, with 17 bases between them. The CDR3: CSVEGLGTRNYNEQFF. CDR3 bases: TGCAGCGTTGAAGGTTTGGGGACAAGGAATTACAATGAGCAGTTCTTC.

This clonotype showed up many times. One end of the junction is discordant with germline, which a read error may explain. The chain uses TRBV5-1 and TRBJ1-5; D ambiguous. There are 14 residues in the CDR3. Germline values: CDR1 SGHRS, CDR2 YFSETQ. The CDR3 coding sequence is TGCGCCAGCAGTTTGGATGGATGGAATCAGCCCCAGCATTTT. It yields the protein CASSLDGWNQPQHF.

This clonotype has a handful of counts. The chain couples TRBV20-1 to TRBJ2-5, with 7 bases that match TRBD1. V lost 6 bases, J lost 1 base, and 8 bases stayed unmatched. The CDR3 has 14 amino acids. CDR1 and CDR2 from the germline V gene are DFQATT and SNEGSKA (reference sequence). The CDR3 DNA is TGCAGTGCCGCTACAGGGGTCCTCCAAGAGACCCAGTACTTC. It codes for CSAATGVLQETQYF.

This clonotype was recorded a few times. The chain joins TRBV2 to TRBJ1-1; perhaps TRBD1 as D (6 bases). The CDR3 is made up of 16 amino acids. The V and J ends lost 1 base and 4 bases respectively, with 16 bases between them. Germline V gene lookup returns CDR1 SNHLY and CDR2 FYNNEI. Here the CDR3 reads CASSEGAGEKGTEAFF. As DNA, the CDR3 is TGTGCCAGCAGTGAAGGTGCAGGGGAGAAGGGCACTGAAGCTTTCTTT.

This clonotype has ten or more counts. This chain joins TRBV4-1 and TRBJ2-5; 8 bases are a match to TRBD1. V lost 1 base and J lost 4; bases outside the gene matches: 11. The CDR3 loop spans 17 amino acids. In germline, CDR1 is MGHRA, CDR2 YSYEKL. In DNA form, the CDR3 reads TGCGCCAGCAGCCAAGGGGCTGGCGCAGGGGGCGGAGAGACCCAGTACTTC. It codes for CASSQGAGAGGGETQYF.

This clonotype was found a few times. The J gene is TRBJ2-7, the V gene TRBV12-3 or TRBV12-4; 10 bases are shared with TRBD1. The CDR3 loop spans 13 amino acids. V shed 8 bases, J shed 5 bases, and the junction held 6 bases outside the gene matches. The CDR3 nucleotides read TGTGCCAGCCTACGGGACAGGGGCCACGAGCAGTACTTC. It yields the protein CASLRDRGHEQYF.

This clonotype was observed at least ten times. The V gene is TRBV4-1, the J gene TRBJ1-5; D remains unclear. Germline V gene lookup returns CDR1 MGHRA and CDR2 YSYEKL. V lost 1 base and J lost 1, with 8 bases in between. CDR3 length equals 15 residues. CDR3 sequence reads: CASSQVGPSNQPQHF. The DNA for the CDR3 is TGCGCCAGCAGCCAAGTAGGCCCAAGCAATCAGCCCCAGCATTTT.

This clonotype was found many times. The V call is TRBV20-1, the J call TRBJ1-6; 7 bases map to TRBD1. Germline V CDR1 and CDR2: DFQATT, SNEGSKA (reference sequence). Unmatched junction bases numbered 4, after V lost 2 bases and J lost 3 bases. The CDR3 is 15 amino acids. The CDR3 spells CSARPGTVYNSPLHF. The CDR3 DNA sequence: TGCAGTGCTAGACCGGGGACAGTCTATAATTCACCCCTCCACTTT.

The table lists this clonotype with many counts. The rearrangement uses TRBV7-3 and TRBJ1-1, with 8 bases aligning to TRBD1. Looked up from germline, CDR1 is SGHTA and CDR2 is FQGTGA. Trimming took 4 bases from V and 4 from J; bases not matched to a gene: 5. This CDR3 has 14 amino acids. In DNA, the CDR3 is TGTGCCAGCAGCTCCGGACAGGGCCCCACTGAAGCTTTCTTT. It codes for CASSSGQGPTEAFF. The entire variable domain, with the rest obtained from reference TRBV7-3 and TRBJ1-1, is as follows: GAGVSQTPSNKVTEKGKYVELRCDPISGHTALYWYRQSLGQGPEFLIYFQGTGAADDSGLPNDRFFAVRPEGSVSTLKIQRTERGDSAVYLCASSSGQGPTEAFFGQGTRLTVV.

This clonotype was recorded many times. V is TRBV5-1 and J is TRBJ2-7; 7 bases map to TRBD1. Germline V CDR1 and CDR2: SGHRS, YFSETQ. The CDR3 extends over 12 amino acids. Trimming took 9 bases from V and 6 from J; bases not matched to a gene: 9. CDR3 coding DNA: TGCGCCACCGGGACAGATTTTTCCGAGCAGTACTTC. It codes for CATGTDFSEQYF.

This clonotype was counted ten times or more. The chain carries TRBV5-4 and TRBJ1-1, with D tentatively TRBD1 (5 bases). V lost 9 bases to trimming and J lost 4 bases, with 13 bases between them. CDR1 is SGHNT, CDR2 YYREEE, per germline (reference sequence). The CDR3 loop spans 12 amino acids. The CDR3 here is CATFLGGTEAFF. The CDR3 bases are TGTGCCACCTTTTTGGGGGGCACTGAAGCTTTCTTT.

This clonotype was seen at least ten times. V usage is TRBV28 and J usage is TRBJ1-5, with TRBD1 as a possible D gene (5 bases). Germline V gene data show CDR1 as MDHEN and CDR2 as SYDVKM. CDR3 length: 15 residues. V lost 1 base and J 5 bases, leaving 12 bases between the germline ends. The DNA for the CDR3 is TGTGCCAGCAGTTTATCGGGGGATGGCTATCAGCCCCAGCATTTT. This gives the protein CASSLSGDGYQPQHF.

This rearrangement joins TRBV15 to TRBJ2-5; 7 nucleotides agree with TRBD1. Germline V CDR1 and CDR2: LNHNV, YYDKDF (reference sequence). This CDR3 comprises 13 residues. V dropped 5 bases and J dropped 5; count of bases not matched to a gene: 5. DNA of the CDR3: TGTGCCACCAGCGACAGGGATGGCGAGACCCAGTACTTC. This encodes CATSDRDGETQYF.

This clonotype came up many times. The chain carries TRBV11-2 and TRBJ2-7; 9 bases are shared with TRBD2. With V trimmed by 1 base and J by 12 bases, 4 bases remained unmatched. Germline V gene lookup returns CDR1 SGHAT and CDR2 FQNNGV. The CDR3 is made up of 12 amino acids. The CDR3 coding sequence is TGTGCCAGCAGCTTAGGCGGGGGGGCGGCGTACTTC. Translated, it gives CASSLGGGAAYF.

This clonotype occurred many times. The J gene is TRBJ2-2, the V gene TRBV7-3; 9 bases are shared with TRBD2. The germline V gene encodes CDR1 SGHTA and CDR2 FQGTGA. CDR3 length: 15 residues. The V gene end was trimmed by 5 bases and the J gene end by 6 bases; junction bases not matched to a gene: 7. The CDR3 DNA is TGTGCCAGCAGCCTTAGCGGGGGCCTGCCCGGGGAGCTGTTTTTT. This gives the protein CASSLSGGLPGELFF.

V gene TRBV7-2 combines with J gene TRBJ1-2, with a tentative D call TRBD1 (5 bases). Germline V lookup: CDR1 SGHTA, CDR2 FQGNSA. With 1 base removed from V and 0 bases from J, the gap between germline ends came to 9 bases. This CDR3 has 15 amino acids. This CDR3 reads CASSLDGGTNYGYTF. In DNA, the CDR3 is TGTGCCAGCAGCTTAGATGGGGGAACTAACTATGGCTACACCTTC.